This T cell receptor beta chain was retrieved from a study of regulatory dendritic cells for organ transplantation. Study as a whole: Day 6 dendritic cell cultures were stimulated with LPS.

Unmatched junction bases numbered 8, after V lost 5 bases and J lost 7 bases. The CDR3 consists of 15 residues. The V gene's germline CDR1 is MNHEY and CDR2 SVGAGI. On this clone: Its antigen is unidentified.

Broader study findings: Memory CD8+ clonal expansion seemed more limited with regulatory than mature dendritic cells. Naive CD4+ and CD8+ repertoires were highly diverse; memory CD8+ was most oligoclonal.

TCRdb's table, derived via immunoSEQ multiplex PCR, lists solely in-frame clones and lacks some. Of 12,000 or so clones listed, less than 80% were seen once; the top ten hold 1.2%. Sorted T cells were CFSE-labeled and cultured 5 days with allogeneic regulatory or mature dendritic cells at 1:10. Memory T cells were CD45RO+, naive were CD45RA+, sorted by FACS. This receptor was identified in a human donor in good health. The sequencing sample was made of naive CD8+ T cells from blood cultured with dendritic cells. Subset given: CD45RA+ naive T cells. V is TRBV6-5 and J is TRBJ1-4; the match to TRBD1 covers 9 bases. CDR3 protein: CASSTTGGRGEKLFF. The CDR3 DNA sequence: TGTGCCAGCAGTACTACAGGGGGCCGGGGTGAAAAACTGTTTTTT.